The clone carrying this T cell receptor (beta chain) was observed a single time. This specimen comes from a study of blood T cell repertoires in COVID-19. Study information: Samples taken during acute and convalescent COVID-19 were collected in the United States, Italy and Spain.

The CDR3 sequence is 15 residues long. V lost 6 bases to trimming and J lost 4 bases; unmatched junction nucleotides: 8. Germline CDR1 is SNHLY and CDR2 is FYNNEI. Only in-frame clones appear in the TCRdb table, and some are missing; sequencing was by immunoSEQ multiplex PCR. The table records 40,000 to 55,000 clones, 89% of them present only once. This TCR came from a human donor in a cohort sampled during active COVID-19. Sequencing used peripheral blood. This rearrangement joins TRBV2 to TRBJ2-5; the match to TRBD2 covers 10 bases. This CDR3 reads CASRPAERGGETQYF. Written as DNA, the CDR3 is TGTGCCAGCAGACCCGCCGAGCGGGGGGGAGAGACCCAGTACTTC.